This T cell receptor beta chain emerged from a study of T cell changes during pregnancy in multiple sclerosis. V was trimmed by 3 bases and J by 6 bases, leaving 19 bases between them. The CDR3 runs 16 residues. Germline V gene data show CDR1 as SGDLS and CDR2 as YYNGEE. Sequenced by immunoSEQ multiplex PCR; TCRdb stores in-frame clones only, minus some. The table shows approximately 30,000 clones, with 90% occurring only once. V is TRBV9 and J is TRBJ1-5; tentatively, D is TRBD1 (5 bases). The source is a female donor with multiple sclerosis, enrolled in a pregnancy study. The starting material was CD8+ T cells from peripheral blood mononuclear cells, obtained after pregnancy. The CDR3 DNA sequence: TGTGCCAGCAGCGCGACAGCCGCGGGAGGACTTCAGCCCCAGCATTTT. Translating it yields CASSATAAGGLQPQHF. The full variable domain, its missing parts supplied by reference TRBV9 and TRBJ1-5, is DSGVTQTPKHLITATGQRVTLRCSPRSGDLSVYWYQQSLDQGLQFLIQYYNGEERAKGNILERFSAQQFPDLHSELNLSSLELGDSALYFCASSATAAGGLQPQHFGDGTRLSIL.